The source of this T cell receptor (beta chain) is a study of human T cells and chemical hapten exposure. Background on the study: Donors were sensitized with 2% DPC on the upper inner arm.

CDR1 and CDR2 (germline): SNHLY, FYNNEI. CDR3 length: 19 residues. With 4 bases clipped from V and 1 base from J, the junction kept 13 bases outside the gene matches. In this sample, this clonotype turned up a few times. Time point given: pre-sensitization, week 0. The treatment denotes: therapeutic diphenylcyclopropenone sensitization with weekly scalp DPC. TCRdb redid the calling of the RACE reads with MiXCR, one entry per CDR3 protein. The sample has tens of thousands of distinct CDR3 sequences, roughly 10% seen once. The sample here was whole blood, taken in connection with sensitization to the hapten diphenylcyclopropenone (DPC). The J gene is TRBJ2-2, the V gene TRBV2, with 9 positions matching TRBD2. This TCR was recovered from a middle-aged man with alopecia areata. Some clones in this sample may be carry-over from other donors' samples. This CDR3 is CASSGAGQREVLNTGELFF. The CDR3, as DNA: TGTGCCAGCAGTGGGGCCGGCCAGCGGGAGGTTCTGAACACCGGGGAGCTGTTTTTT.